One and the same sample provided the 26 T cell receptor beta chains below, sequenced in a study of T-cell reconstitution after alpha-beta-depleted transplantation in children. This sample's TCRbeta library carried unique molecular identifier barcodes. TCRdb reanalysed the PCR reads using MiXCR and keeps one entry per CDR3 protein. The sample records about 190,000 distinct CDR3 sequences, around 10% being singletons. The sample was PBMCs, taken before TCRalphabeta/CD19-depleted stem cell transplant. The source of these receptors is a boy aged 2-9 years with acute myeloid leukemia, due to receive a stem cell transplant.

This clonotype was seen at least ten times. The chain has TRBV7-9 and TRBJ2-1, with unresolved D. Trimming cost V 1 base and J 9 bases, with 7 bases left between them. This CDR3 has 12 residues. Per the germline V gene, CDR1 is SEHNR and CDR2 is FQNEAQ (reference sequence). CDR3 bases: TGTGCCAGCAGCTTAGGGGCTGGTGAGCAGTTCTTC. Amino acid sequence: CASSLGAGEQFF.

About this clonotype itself: A much more abundant neighbour one base away suggests this may be a read error. This chain joins TRBV20-1 and TRBJ2-1; 8 bases map to TRBD2. Germline CDR1 reads DFQATT; CDR2 reads SNEGSKA (reference sequence). The CDR3 has 16 amino acids. The CDR3: CCATNPLADSYNEQFF. The CDR3 nucleotides are TGCTGTGCCACGAACCCACTAGCGGATTCTTACAATGAGCAGTTCTTC.

This clonotype was detected only a few times. The chain joins TRBV6-1 to TRBJ2-1; D might be TRBD1 (6 bases). The CDR3 is made up of 12 amino acids. V shed 6 bases and J shed 15 bases, with 18 bases lying between them. Germline V lookup: CDR1 MNHNS, CDR2 SASEGT. CDR3: CASRLPRGGGFF. The CDR3 DNA follows: TGTGCCAGCAGACTCCCCAGGGGTGGTGGGTTCTTC.

This clonotype was seen repeatedly, ten times or more. V usage is TRBV20-1 and J usage is TRBJ2-1; no clear D gene. The CDR3 contains 12 residues. V dropped 4 bases and J dropped 7 bases, with 11 bases sitting between them. CDR1 is DFQATT and CDR2 is SNEGSKA in the germline V gene (reference sequence). The DNA for the CDR3 is TGCAGTGCTACGGGTGGGGAAAATGAGCAGTTCTTC. Translation gives CSATGGENEQFF.

Turning to this clonotype: A read error may be the cause here, since a much bigger clone is one base away. The gene calls are TRBV5-1 and TRBJ1-2, with D possibly TRBD1 on 6 matching bases. There are 15 residues in the CDR3. Germline CDR1 reads SGHRS; CDR2 reads YFSETQ. The CDR3 DNA reads TGCGTCAGCAGCCGGACGACAGGTCCTTCCTATGGCTACACCTTC. It is translated as CVSSRTTGPSYGYTF.

This clonotype showed up many times. This chain connects TRBV2 to TRBJ2-7; D might be TRBD1 (6 bases). This CDR3 is 12 amino acids long. The V gene lost 3 bases and the J gene lost 4 bases, with 7 bases spanning the gap. Germline values: CDR1 SNHLY, CDR2 FYNNEI. The CDR3 loop reads CASSDRGYEQYV. The CDR3 DNA follows: TGTGCCAGCAGTGACAGGGGTTACGAGCAGTACGTC.

This clonotype showed up many times. CDR3 sequence: CASSLEVTEKLFF. The CDR3 coding sequence is TGCGCCAGCAGCTTGGAGGTCACTGAAAAACTGTTTTTT. The V gene is TRBV5-1, the J gene TRBJ1-4, with D uncertain. The CDR3 runs to 13 residues. The V gene's germline CDR1 is SGHRS and CDR2 YFSETQ. The ends were cut back, 0 bases at V and 7 bases at J, with 7 bases in the middle.

The table lists this clonotype with many counts. The rearrangement links TRBV20-1 to TRBJ2-7, with TRBD2 matching over 13 bases. V was pared by 1 base and J by 5 bases, with 2 bases of the junction left unmatched. Germline V gene sequence: CDR1 DFQATT, CDR2 SNEGSKA (reference sequence). CDR3 length equals 14 residues. The CDR3 DNA reads as TGCAGTGCTAGAGGACTAGCGGGAGGTGACGAGCAGTACTTC. Translation: CSARGLAGGDEQYF.

This clonotype was seen repeatedly, ten times or more. V is TRBV7-3 and J is TRBJ2-1; 7 bases match TRBD2. J lost 1 base, V lost 1 base, and 7 bases had no gene match. This CDR3 is 17 amino acids long. Germline V gene sequence: CDR1 SGHTA, CDR2 FQGTGA. The DNA for the CDR3 is TGTGCCAGCAGCTTAAAACCCATCGGGAGGTCCTACAATGAGCAGTTCTTC. Translated, it gives CASSLKPIGRSYNEQFF.

A remark on this clonotype: This may be a read error: a much more frequent sequence differs by one nucleotide. This chain connects TRBV4-1 to TRBJ2-7; tentative D call: TRBD2 (6 bases). The CDR3 sequence is 15 residues long. The germline V gene has CDR1 MGHRA and CDR2 YSYEKL. CDR3 DNA: TGCGCCAGCAGCCAGGAACCGGGAGTCTCCTACGAGCAGTCCTTC. It specifies CASSQEPGVSYEQSF.

The chain combines TRBV11-1 with TRBJ1-1; TRBD1 matches at 10 bases. After removal of 7 bases from V and 0 bases from J, the junction contained 17 bases not matched to a gene. The germline gives CDR1 SGHAT, CDR2 FQDESV (reference sequence). CDR3 size: 19 residues. The CDR3 nucleotides read TGTGCCAGCACCGACCGGGACAGGGGCCTTATCGGGTTGAACACTGAAGCTTTCTTT. Amino acids: CASTDRDRGLIGLNTEAFF. Drawing the rest from reference TRBV11-1 and TRBJ1-1, the complete variable domain is EAEVAQSPRYKITEKSQAVAFWCDPISGHATLYWYRQILGQGPELLVQFQDESVVDDSQLPKDRFSAERLKGVDSTLKIQPAELGDSAMYLCASTDRDRGLIGLNTEAFFGQGTRLTVV.

This clonotype was detected ten times or more. This CDR3 is CSAKGLGSYEQYF. CDR3 in DNA: TGCAGTGCTAAGGGACTAGGCTCCTACGAGCAGTACTTC. V usage is TRBV20-1 and J usage is TRBJ2-7; 8 bases line up with TRBD2. This CDR3 has 13 amino acids. CDR1 DFQATT and CDR2 SNEGSKA come from the germline V gene (reference sequence). V lost 4 bases, J lost 0 bases, and 2 bases stayed unmatched.

This clonotype was counted at least ten times. The chain joins TRBV20-1 to TRBJ1-2; TRBD1 aligns across 7 bases. The V gene's germline CDR1 is DFQATT and CDR2 SNEGSKA (reference sequence). The CDR3 is 10 amino acids. The CDR3 protein is CLAGDSRYTF. Here the CDR3 DNA reads TGCCTTGCGGGGGACAGCCGCTACACCTTC.

This clonotype was picked up many times. The chain uses TRBV6-5 and TRBJ1-1; D not resolved. Looked up from germline, CDR1 is MNHEY and CDR2 is SVGAGI. Trimming pared 0 bases from V and 1 base from J, leaving 12 bases between. The CDR3 covers 16 residues. CDR3 DNA sequence: TGTGCCAGCAGTTACTCGCCGGGCAGGCGGAACACTGAAGCTTTCTTT. Translating it yields CASSYSPGRRNTEAFF.

This clonotype was recorded at least ten times. The V and J genes are TRBV11-2 and TRBJ2-7; 7 positions agree with TRBD1. CDR1 and CDR2 (germline): SGHAT, FQNNGV. Germline trimming cut 5 bases from V and 9 bases from J; bases unmatched to any gene: 4. This CDR3 is built from 11 residues. DNA of the CDR3: TGTGCCAGCAGCATACAGGGGAGGCAGTACGTC. Translated, it gives CASSIQGRQYV.

The sample holds many counts of this clonotype. The genes are TRBV6-5 and TRBJ2-7; 7 positions agree with TRBD1. Germline V gene data show CDR1 as MNHEY and CDR2 as SVGAGI. The CDR3 totals 15 residues. Trimming cost V 0 bases and J 2 bases; bases outside gene matches: 4. This CDR3 reads CASSYSQGYTYEQYF. The CDR3 region has the DNA TGTGCCAGCAGTTACTCACAGGGGTATACCTACGAGCAGTACTTC.

Many counts were recorded for this clonotype. The chain links TRBV6-5 to TRBJ1-5; D possibly corresponds to TRBD1 (5 bases). The CDR3 sequence is 14 residues long. Trimming took 2 bases from V and 9 from J, leaving 14 bases between them. The germline V gene has CDR1 MNHEY and CDR2 SVGAGI. This CDR3 is CASSYGTAWAPQHF. CDR3 nucleotides: TGTGCCAGCAGTTACGGGACCGCCTGGGCGCCCCAGCATTTT.

V is TRBV6-2 or TRBV6-3 and J is TRBJ2-1; 7 nucleotides align to TRBD2. This CDR3 comprises 15 residues. The ends lost 7 bases at V and 8 bases at J; junction bases unmatched: 14. Germline CDR1 is MNHEY and CDR2 is SVGEGT. The CDR3 bases are TGTGCCAGCACTACTCCAAGGGGCGGGGGAGATGAGCAGTTCTTC. Its translation is CASTTPRGGGDEQFF.

This clonotype was seen repeatedly, ten times or more. V is TRBV6-2 or TRBV6-3 and J is TRBJ2-3; 8 nucleotides line up with TRBD2. The germline CDR1 and CDR2 sequences are MNHEY and SVGEGT. The V and J ends lost 2 bases and 4 bases, in that order; junction bases with no gene match: 5. This CDR3 is built from 15 residues. CDR3 nucleotides: TGTGCCAGCAGTTACGGTCGCGGGAGGTCAGATACGCAGTATTTT. Protein sequence: CASSYGRGRSDTQYF.

The chain has TRBV30 and TRBJ2-7; 9 nucleotides line up with TRBD2. J lost 3 bases, V lost 2 bases, and 8 bases had no gene match. The germline gives CDR1 GTSNPN, CDR2 SVGIG (reference sequence). The CDR3 extends over 15 amino acids. The CDR3: CAWSYRGTSNYEQYV. The CDR3 region has the DNA TGTGCCTGGAGTTATCGCGGGACTAGCAACTACGAGCAGTACGTC.

This clonotype was found many times. This chain uses TRBV5-1 with TRBJ2-1; 9 bases are a match to TRBD1. Trimming took 3 bases from V and 5 from J; bases not matched to a gene: 6. This CDR3 is built from 15 residues. The germline V gene has CDR1 SGHRS and CDR2 YFSETQ. CDR3 sequence reads: CASSYRTGDNNEQFF. The CDR3 region has the DNA TGCGCCAGCAGCTATAGGACAGGGGATAACAATGAGCAGTTCTTC.

Regarding this clonotype: This clone may be a read error of a much larger clone one base away. V is TRBV12-3 or TRBV12-4 and J is TRBJ2-5; D tentatively fits TRBD1 or TRBD2 (5 bases each). Trimming stripped 5 bases from V and 5 bases from J, with 18 bases between. The CDR3 is made up of 15 amino acids. This CDR3 reads CASSGGIAPGETQYF. CDR3 coding DNA: TGTGCCAGCAGTGGAGGCATCGCTCCAGGGGAGACCCAGTACTTC.

This clonotype was seen ten or more times. The rearrangement uses TRBV9 and TRBJ2-3; D not resolved. Per the germline V gene, CDR1 is SGDLS and CDR2 is YYNGEE. CDR3 size: 13 residues. V shed 7 bases and J shed 7 bases, with 16 bases lying between them. CDR3 sequence reads: CASAQPAAYTQYF. DNA for the CDR3: TGTGCCAGCGCCCAACCTGCCGCATATACGCAGTATTTT.

The chain uses TRBV11-3 and TRBJ2-1; 8 nucleotides align to TRBD2. Germline V gives CDR1 SGHNT, CDR2 YENEEA. This CDR3 is built from 13 residues. V dropped 5 bases and J dropped 7; count of bases not matched to a gene: 4. The CDR3 reads CASSERGSNEQFF. DNA of the CDR3: TGTGCCAGCAGCGAGCGGGGGTCGAATGAGCAGTTCTTC.

This rearrangement joins TRBV6-2 or TRBV6-3 to TRBJ1-5; no clear D. Germline CDR1 MNHEY, CDR2 SVGEGT. V lost 0 bases and J lost 3, with 6 bases in between. The CDR3 has 14 residues. CDR3 in amino acids: CASSYSTYNQPQHF. CDR3 bases: TGTGCCAGCAGTTACTCGACTTACAATCAGCCCCAGCATTTT.

This clonotype has a count of ten or more. The chain carries TRBV20-1 and TRBJ1-1; 8 nucleotides line up with TRBD1. The CDR3 totals 11 residues. V trimming: 6 bases; J trimming: 6 bases; junction bases outside the gene matches: 3. From germline, CDR1 is DFQATT and CDR2 SNEGSKA (reference sequence). In DNA, the CDR3 is TGCAGTGCATGGACAGGGCCTGAAGCTTTCTTT. Translating gives CSAWTGPEAFF.